This T cell receptor (beta chain) was profiled in a study of T-cell reconstitution after alpha-beta-depleted transplantation in children. Findings and limits, study-wide: T-cell counts and diversity at one year following transplant were attributed mainly to newly produced T cells. Several hundred expanded graft clones reportedly supplied alpha-beta T cells about two months after transplant. The origin of high day-60 TCRbeta diversity in some patients lay in surviving recipient T cells and thymic progenitors.

As it was prepared, the TCRbeta library received unique molecular identifiers. TCRdb ran MiXCR on the PCR reads and lists one entry per CDR3 protein. The sample lists a few hundred thousand distinct CDR3 sequences; 20% to 30% were seen once. CDR3 length: 15 amino acids. Germline-derived CDR1 and CDR2 are SGHRS and YFSETQ. The ends lost 0 bases at V and 5 bases at J; junction bases unmatched: 6. This clonotype was picked up a small number of times. No antigen is known for it. This clonotype originated in a boy younger than two with Wiskott-Aldrich syndrome, due to receive a stem cell transplant. The chain uses TRBV5-1 and TRBJ2-7; 9 bases line up with TRBD1. Sequencing used PBMCs, obtained before TCRalphabeta/CD19-depleted stem cell transplant. The CDR3 is CASSLGLGQGHEQYF. The CDR3 coding sequence is TGCGCCAGCAGCTTGGGGTTGGGACAGGGCCACGAGCAGTACTTC.